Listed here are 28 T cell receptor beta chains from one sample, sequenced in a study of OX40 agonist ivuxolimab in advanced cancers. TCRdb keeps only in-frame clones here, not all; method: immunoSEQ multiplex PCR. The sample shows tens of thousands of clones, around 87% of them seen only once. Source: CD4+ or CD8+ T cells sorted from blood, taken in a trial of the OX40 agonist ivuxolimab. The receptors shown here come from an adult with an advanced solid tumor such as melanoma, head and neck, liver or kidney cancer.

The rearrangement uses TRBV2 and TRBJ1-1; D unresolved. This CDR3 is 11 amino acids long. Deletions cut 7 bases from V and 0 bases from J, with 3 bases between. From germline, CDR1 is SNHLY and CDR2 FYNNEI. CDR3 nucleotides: TGTGCCAGCACTATGAACACTGAAGCTTTCTTT. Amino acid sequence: CASTMNTEAFF. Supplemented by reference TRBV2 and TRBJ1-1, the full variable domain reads EPEVTQTPSHQVTQMGQEVILRCVPISNHLYFYWYRQILGQKVEFLVSFYNNEISEKSEIFDDQFSVERPDGSNFTLKIRSTKLEDSAMYFCASTMNTEAFFGQGTRLTVV.

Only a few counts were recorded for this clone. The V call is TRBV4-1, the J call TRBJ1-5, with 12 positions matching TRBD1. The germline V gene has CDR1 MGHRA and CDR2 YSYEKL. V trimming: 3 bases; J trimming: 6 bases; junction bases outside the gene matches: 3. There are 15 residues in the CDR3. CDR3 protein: CASSQGQGASQPQHF. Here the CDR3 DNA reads TGCGCCAGCAGCCAGGGACAGGGGGCGTCTCAGCCCCAGCATTTT.

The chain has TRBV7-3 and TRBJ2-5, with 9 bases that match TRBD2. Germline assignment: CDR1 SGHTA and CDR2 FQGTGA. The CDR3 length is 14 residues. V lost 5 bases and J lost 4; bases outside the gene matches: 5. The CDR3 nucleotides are TGTGCCAGCAGCCCCGGTAGCGGGGGAGAGACCCAGTACTTC. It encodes CASSPGSGGETQYF. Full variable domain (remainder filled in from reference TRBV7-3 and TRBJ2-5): GAGVSQTPSNKVTEKGKYVELRCDPISGHTALYWYRQSLGQGPEFLIYFQGTGAADDSGLPNDRFFAVRPEGSVSTLKIQRTERGDSAVYLCASSPGSGGETQYFGPGTRLLVL.

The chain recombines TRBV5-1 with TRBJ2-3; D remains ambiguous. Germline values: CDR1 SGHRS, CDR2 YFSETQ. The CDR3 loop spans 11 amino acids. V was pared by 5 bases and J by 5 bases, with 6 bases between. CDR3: CASSSQDTQYF. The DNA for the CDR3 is TGCGCCAGCAGTAGCCAAGATACGCAGTATTTT.

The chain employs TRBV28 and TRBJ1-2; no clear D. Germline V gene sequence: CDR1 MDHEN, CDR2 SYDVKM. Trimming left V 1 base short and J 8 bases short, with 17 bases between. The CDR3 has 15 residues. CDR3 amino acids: CASSLSNFDDEGYTF. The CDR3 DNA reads TGTGCCAGCAGTTTATCGAACTTTGATGACGAGGGCTACACCTTC.

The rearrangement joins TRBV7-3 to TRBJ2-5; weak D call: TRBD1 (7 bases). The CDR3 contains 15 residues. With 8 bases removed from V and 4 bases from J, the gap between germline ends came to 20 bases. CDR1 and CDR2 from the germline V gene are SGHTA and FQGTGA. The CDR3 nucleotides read TGTGCCAGCGCCAGGGGGGAGTCGGTGGCAGAGACCCAGTACTTC. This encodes CASARGESVAETQYF.

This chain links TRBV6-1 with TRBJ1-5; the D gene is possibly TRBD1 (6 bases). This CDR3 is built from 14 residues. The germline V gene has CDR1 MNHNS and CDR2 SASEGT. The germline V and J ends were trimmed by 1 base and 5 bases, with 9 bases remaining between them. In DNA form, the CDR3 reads TGTGCCAGCAGTGAAGTTTCAGGGGATCAGCCCCAGCATTTT. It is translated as CASSEVSGDQPQHF.

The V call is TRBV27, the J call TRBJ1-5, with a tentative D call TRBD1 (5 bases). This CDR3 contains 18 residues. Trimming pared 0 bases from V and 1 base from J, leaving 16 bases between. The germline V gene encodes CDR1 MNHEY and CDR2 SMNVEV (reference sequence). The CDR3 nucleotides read TGTGCCAGCAGTTTATCGGGGGGATTGGGAAGGAGCAATCAGCCCCAGCATTTT. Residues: CASSLSGGLGRSNQPQHF.

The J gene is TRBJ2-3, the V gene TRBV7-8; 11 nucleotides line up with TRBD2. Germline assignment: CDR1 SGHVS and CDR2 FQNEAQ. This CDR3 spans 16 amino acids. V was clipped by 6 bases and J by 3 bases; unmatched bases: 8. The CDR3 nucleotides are TGTGCCAGCAGTCAGACGTTAGCGGGGGGGACAGATACGCAGTATTTT. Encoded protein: CASSQTLAGGTDTQYF.

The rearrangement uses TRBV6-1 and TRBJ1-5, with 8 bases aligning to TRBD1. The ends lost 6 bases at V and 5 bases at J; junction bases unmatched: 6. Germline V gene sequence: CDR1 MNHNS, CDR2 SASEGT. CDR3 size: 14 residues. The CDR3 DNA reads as TGTGCCAGCAGCGCGAAACAGGGGGATCAGCCCCAGCATTTT. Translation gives CASSAKQGDQPQHF.

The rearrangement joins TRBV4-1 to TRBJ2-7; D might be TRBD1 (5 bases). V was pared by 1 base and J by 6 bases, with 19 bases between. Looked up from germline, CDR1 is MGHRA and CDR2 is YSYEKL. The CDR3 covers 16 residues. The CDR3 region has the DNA TGCGCCAGCAGCCAAGTGCCCCTAACCACAGGTTCCGAGCAGTACTTC. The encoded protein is CASSQVPLTTGSEQYF.

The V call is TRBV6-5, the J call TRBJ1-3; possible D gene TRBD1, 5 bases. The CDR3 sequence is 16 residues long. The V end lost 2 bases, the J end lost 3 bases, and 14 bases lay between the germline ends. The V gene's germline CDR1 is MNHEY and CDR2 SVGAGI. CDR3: CASSYNTGHHGNTIYF. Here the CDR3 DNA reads TGTGCCAGCAGTTACAATACGGGGCACCATGGAAACACCATATATTTT.

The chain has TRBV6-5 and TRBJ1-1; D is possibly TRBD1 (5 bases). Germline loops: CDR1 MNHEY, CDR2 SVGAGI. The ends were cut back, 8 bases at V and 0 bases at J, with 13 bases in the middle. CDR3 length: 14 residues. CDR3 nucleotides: TGTGCCAGCCTGACGGGACGGCTGAACACTGAAGCTTTCTTT. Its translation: CASLTGRLNTEAFF.

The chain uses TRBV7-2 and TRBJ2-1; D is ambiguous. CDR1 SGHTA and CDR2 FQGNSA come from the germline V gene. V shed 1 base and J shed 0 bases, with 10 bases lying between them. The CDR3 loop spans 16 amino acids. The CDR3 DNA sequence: TGTGCCAGCAGCTTAGAACGGCTCAGCTCCTACAATGAGCAGTTCTTC. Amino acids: CASSLERLSSYNEQFF.

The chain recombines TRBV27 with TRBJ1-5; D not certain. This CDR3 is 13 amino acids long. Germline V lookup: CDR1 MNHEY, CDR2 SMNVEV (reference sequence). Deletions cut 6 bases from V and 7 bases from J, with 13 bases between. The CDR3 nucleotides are TGTGCCAGCAGCCCCGCCCGGGCACAGCCCCAGCATTTT. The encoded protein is CASSPARAQPQHF.

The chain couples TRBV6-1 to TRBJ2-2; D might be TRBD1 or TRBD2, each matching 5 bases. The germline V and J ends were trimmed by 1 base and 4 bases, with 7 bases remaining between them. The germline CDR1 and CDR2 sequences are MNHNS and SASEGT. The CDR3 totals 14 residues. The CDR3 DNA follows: TGTGCCAGCAGTGAAGAGAGGGGCACCGGGGAGCTGTTTTTT. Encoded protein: CASSEERGTGELFF.

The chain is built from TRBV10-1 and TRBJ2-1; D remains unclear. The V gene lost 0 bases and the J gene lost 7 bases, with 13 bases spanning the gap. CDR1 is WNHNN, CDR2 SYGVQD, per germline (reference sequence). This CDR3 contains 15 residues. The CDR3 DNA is TGCGCCAGCAGTGAGTCCGGCTCAGCGCGTAATGAGCAGTTCTTC. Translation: CASSESGSARNEQFF.

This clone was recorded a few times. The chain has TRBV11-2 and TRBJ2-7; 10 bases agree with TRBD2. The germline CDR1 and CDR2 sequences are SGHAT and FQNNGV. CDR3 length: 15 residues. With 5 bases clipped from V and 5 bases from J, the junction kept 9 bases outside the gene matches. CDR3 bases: TGTGCCAGCAGCGTCACCCTAGCGGGAGTTAACGAGCAGTACTTC. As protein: CASSVTLAGVNEQYF.

The CDR3 DNA reads TGTGCCAGCAGTGCGGATTGGACGGCTGGAAACACCATATATTTT. Amino acid sequence: CASSADWTAGNTIYF. The chain has TRBV6-5 and TRBJ1-3; no firm D call. CDR1 and CDR2 (germline): MNHEY, SVGAGI. CDR3 length: 15 amino acids. With 5 bases removed from V and 2 bases from J, the gap between germline ends came to 13 bases.

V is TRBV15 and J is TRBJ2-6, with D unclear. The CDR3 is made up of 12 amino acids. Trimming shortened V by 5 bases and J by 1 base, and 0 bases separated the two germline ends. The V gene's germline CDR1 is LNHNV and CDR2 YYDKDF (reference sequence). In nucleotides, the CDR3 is TGTGCCACCAGCTCTGGGGCCAACGTCCTGACTTTC. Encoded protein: CATSSGANVLTF. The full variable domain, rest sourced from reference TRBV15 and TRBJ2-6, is DAMVIQNPRYQVTQFGKPVTLSCSQTLNHNVMYWYQQKSSQAPKLLFHYYDKDFNNEADTPDNFQSRRPNTSFCFLDIRSPGLGDTAMYLCATSSGANVLTFGAGSRLTVL.

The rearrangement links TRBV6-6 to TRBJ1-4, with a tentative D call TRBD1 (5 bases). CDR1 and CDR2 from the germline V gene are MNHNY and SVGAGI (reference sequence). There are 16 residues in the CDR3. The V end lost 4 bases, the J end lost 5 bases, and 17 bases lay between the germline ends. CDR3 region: CASSLGGTEANEKLFF. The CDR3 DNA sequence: TGTGCCAGCAGTTTGGGGGGGACTGAGGCAAATGAAAAACTGTTTTTT.

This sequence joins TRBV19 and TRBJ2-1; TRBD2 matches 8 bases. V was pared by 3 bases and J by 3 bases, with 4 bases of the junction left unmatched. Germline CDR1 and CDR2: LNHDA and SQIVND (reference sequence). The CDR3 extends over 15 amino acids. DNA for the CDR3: TGTGCCAGTAGTATTCGGGAGGGGGGCTACAATGAGCAGTTCTTC. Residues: CASSIREGGYNEQFF. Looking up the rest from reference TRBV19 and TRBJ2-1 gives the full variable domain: DGGITQSPKYLFRKEGQNVTLSCEQNLNHDAMYWYRQDPGQGLRLIYYSQIVNDFQKGDIAEGYSVSREKKESFPLTVTSAQKNPTAFYLCASSIREGGYNEQFFGPGTRLTVL.

This CDR3 reads CAWRAGTGGTEAFF. CDR3 bases: TGTGCCTGGAGGGCAGGAACGGGGGGAACTGAAGCTTTCTTT. The chain carries TRBV30 and TRBJ1-1; TRBD1 might be the D (5 bases). Germline values: CDR1 GTSNPN, CDR2 SVGIG (reference sequence). Trimming took off 3 bases at V and 5 bases at J, with 16 bases between the two ends. CDR3 size: 14 residues.

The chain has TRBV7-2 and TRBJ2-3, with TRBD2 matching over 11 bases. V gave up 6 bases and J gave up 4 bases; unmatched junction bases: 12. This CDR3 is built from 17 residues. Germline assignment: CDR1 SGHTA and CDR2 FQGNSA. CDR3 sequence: CASSSGLAGPRADTQYF. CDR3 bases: TGTGCCAGCAGTTCTGGACTAGCGGGTCCCCGGGCAGATACGCAGTATTTT.

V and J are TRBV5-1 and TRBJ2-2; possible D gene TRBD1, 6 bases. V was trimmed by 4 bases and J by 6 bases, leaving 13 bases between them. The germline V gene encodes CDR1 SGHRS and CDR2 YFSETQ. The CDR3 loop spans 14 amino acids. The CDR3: CASSQATGSGELFF. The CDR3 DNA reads TGCGCCAGCAGCCAAGCTACAGGGTCCGGGGAGCTGTTTTTT.

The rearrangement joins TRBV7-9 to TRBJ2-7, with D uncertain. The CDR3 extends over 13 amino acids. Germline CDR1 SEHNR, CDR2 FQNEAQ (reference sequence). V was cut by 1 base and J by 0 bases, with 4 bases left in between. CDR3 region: CASSLETSYEQYF. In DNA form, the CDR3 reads TGTGCCAGCAGCTTAGAGACCTCCTACGAGCAGTACTTC. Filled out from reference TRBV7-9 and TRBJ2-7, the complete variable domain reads DTGVSQNPRHKITKRGQNVTFRCDPISEHNRLYWYRQTLGQGPEFLTYFQNEAQLEKSRLLSDRFSAERPKGSFSTLEIQRTEQGDSAMYLCASSLETSYEQYFGPGTRLTVT.

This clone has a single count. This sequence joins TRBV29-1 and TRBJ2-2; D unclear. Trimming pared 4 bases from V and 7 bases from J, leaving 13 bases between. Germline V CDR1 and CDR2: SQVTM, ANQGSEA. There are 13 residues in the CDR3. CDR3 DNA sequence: TGCAGCGTTGGTCCCACGAACTTCGGGGAGCTGTTTTTT. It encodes CSVGPTNFGELFF.

CDR3 DNA: TGCGCCAGCAGCTTGGGTTCTGGGGATGCAAACACCATATATTTT. It specifies CASSLGSGDANTIYF. The chain uses TRBV5-1 and TRBJ1-3, with D unresolved. The CDR3 has 15 amino acids. Between the trimmed V and J ends, which lost 0 bases and 6 bases, there was a span of 13 bases. The V gene's germline CDR1 is SGHRS and CDR2 YFSETQ.